This T cell receptor beta chain comes out of a study of T cells after yellow fever vaccination. Overall study context: The SMART-Seq v4 Ultra Low Input method served to prepare the low-cell-number fractions.

In this sample, this clonotype turned up many times. Its cognate antigen is unknown. One end of the junction is discordant with germline, which a read error may explain. Synthesis of TCR cDNA relied on 5'RACE template switching, which attached a universal primer site and UMIs. TCRdb re-called the 5' RACE reads through MiXCR, storing one row per CDR3 protein. The sample has about 140,000 distinct CDR3 sequences; 7.7% are singletons. The germline CDR1 and CDR2 sequences are DFQATT and SNEGSKA (reference sequence). The CDR3 runs 18 residues. Study outcomes and limitations: Some clonotypes were seen in both the CD4 and the CD8 compartments. These made up a small share and likely arose from convergent recombination. Reappearance after the booster was seen for most primary-vaccination clones, at around 95% CD4 and less than 90% CD8.

The clonotype was recovered from a man under 40 who received the YFV17D yellow fever vaccine. The sequences come from CD4+ T cells sorted from PBMCs, collected 5 days after the yellow fever booster vaccination. This chain connects TRBV20-1 to TRBJ2-4; 7 bases match TRBD2. The CDR3 DNA follows: TGCAGTGCTCGAGAATTTAAACTAGCGCCCCTGGCCAAAAACATTCAGTACTTC. It encodes CSAREFKLAPLAKNIQYF.